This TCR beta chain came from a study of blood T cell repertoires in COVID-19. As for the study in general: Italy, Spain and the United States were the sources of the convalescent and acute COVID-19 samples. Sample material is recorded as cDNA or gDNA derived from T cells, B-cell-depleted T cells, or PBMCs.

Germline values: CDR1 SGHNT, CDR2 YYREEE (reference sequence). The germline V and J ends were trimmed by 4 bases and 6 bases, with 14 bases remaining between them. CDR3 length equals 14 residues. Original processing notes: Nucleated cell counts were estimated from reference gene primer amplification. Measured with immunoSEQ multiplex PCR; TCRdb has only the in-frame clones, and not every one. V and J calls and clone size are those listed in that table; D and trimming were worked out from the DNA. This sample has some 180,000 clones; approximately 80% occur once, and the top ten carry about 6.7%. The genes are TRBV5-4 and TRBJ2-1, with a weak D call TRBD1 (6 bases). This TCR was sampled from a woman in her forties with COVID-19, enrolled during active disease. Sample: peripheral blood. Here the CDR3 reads CASSVRTVSNEQFF. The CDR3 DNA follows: TGTGCCAGCAGCGTGCGGACAGTCAGCAATGAGCAGTTCTTC.